One TCR beta chain is described in this entry. Its binding antigen is unknown. Base qualities are not recorded, but no much larger clone differs from it by a single base. One collaborating source in Seattle enrolled patients during active infection and followed them longitudinally through the course of disease. The collaborating institutions used their own protocols to collect whole blood in K2EDTA tubes. For TCRbeta analysis, collaborator samples were shipped as frozen whole blood, as isolated PBMCs, or as DNA extracted from either sample type. This entry is derived from a study of blood T cell repertoires in COVID-19 (TCRdb year 2020). In terms of the full investigation: The collaborator samples originated in the United States, Italy and Spain and spanned the acute and convalescent phases of COVID-19. Where available, HLA class I and class II types were obtained from metadata supplied by the sample provider rather than from assay-based typing. A freely available public database, intended as a resource for researchers studying the immune response to SARS-CoV-2, is where the repertoires were released. Nearly every sample came with metadata listing a de-identified subject ID, COVID-19 status, age in years and sex. The samples were drawn from the first 160 participants of the ongoing ImmuneRACE study and from 1,254 subjects provided by 6 global collaborators. The material from the prospective study consisted of cDNA or gDNA derived from T cells, B-cell-depleted T cells, or PBMCs. Subjects who had been exposed to COVID-19, were actively infected with it, or had recovered from it provided the deeply sampled blood TCRbeta repertoires that made up the dataset. What the study reported, not specific to this receptor: Clinical and demographic metadata were provided uncurated, with the amount varying by source and participant.

The cysteine opens and the phenylalanine closes a CDR3 of 15 amino acids. Solely the CDR3 DNA is kept, with 45 bases framed from the first base. Sequences MGHRA (CDR1) and YSYEKL (CDR2) are obtained from the germline V gene. Trimmed from V: 0 bases; trimmed from J: 2 bases; junction bases lacking a gene match: 3. TCRbeta CDR3 regions were amplified from genomic DNA using the immunoSEQ Assay, a bias-controlled multiplex PCR. The source study handled its data this way. Within the assay, amplification of reference gene primers was used to estimate how many nucleated cells each sample contained. Sequence reads were collapsed and filtered to measure the absolute abundance of every unique TCRbeta CDR3 rearrangement. For each sample, productive Simpson clonality was calculated as the square root of Simpson's diversity index over productive rearrangements. TCRdb's version of the immuneACCESS table is confined to in-frame rearrangements and falls short of the full clone set. An unresolved V gene accounts for under half of the shortfall where checked; the remainder is of unknown origin. V, J and clone size are those of that table, while D and trimming were read from the DNA. The sample contains roughly 300,000 clones, 90% of them found a single time. In total, the top ten clones hold about 7% of the sample.

The sequence links TRBV4-1 to TRBJ1-2, with 7 junctional bases fitting TRBD1. This TCR was sampled from a woman under 40 with COVID-19, enrolled during active disease. Input material: peripheral blood. Here is the DNA: TGCGCCAGCAGCCAAGAAGACAGGGCCAACTATGGCTACACCTTC. Translation gives CASSQEDRANYGYTF.